Given below is one TCR beta chain in context. Its antigen is not identified. The record originates from a study of shared clonotypes between healthy human individuals. Regarding the study as a whole: Represented genetic and exposure-history diversity was restricted by having few donors. The authors sampled blood alone, and tissue repertoires likely differ.

The data were produced by immunoSEQ multiplex PCR, yet TCRdb's version contains in-frame clones alone and is incomplete. The sample comprises approximately 500,000 clones, approximately 78% of which are singletons, and more than 10% rests with the top ten. The CDR3 covers 17 residues. Germline V gene sequence: CDR1 MNHEY, CDR2 SMNVEV (reference sequence). The V and J ends lost 6 bases and 0 bases respectively, with 18 bases between them. V is TRBV27 and J is TRBJ1-5, with D perhaps TRBD1 (6 bases). The receptor comes from a woman aged 40 to 50 in good health. Some clones in this sample may be carry-over from other donors' samples. The material sequenced was PBMCs. CDR3 bases: TGTGCCAGCAGCCAATTTGGACAGCCATATAGCAATCAGCCCCAGCATTTT. Encoded protein: CASSQFGQPYSNQPQHF.